The clone carrying this T cell receptor (beta chain) was seen repeatedly, ten times or more. This sample was taken from a study of T cell repertoires in cytomegalovirus infection. The V and J ends lost 5 bases and 4 bases, in that order; junction bases with no gene match: 6. The CDR3 is 15 amino acids. The germline gives CDR1 MNHEY, CDR2 SVGEGT. TCRdb re-called the reads with MiXCR, one entry per CDR3 protein. The sample holds around 530,000 distinct CDR3 sequences, about 17% seen once. This rearrangement joins TRBV6-2 or TRBV6-3 to TRBJ2-7, with 12 nucleotides matching TRBD2. What was sequenced was CD8+ T cells from PBMCs. The receptor was isolated from a human donor in good health (CMV status not recorded). Some clones in this sample may be carry-over from other donors' samples. CDR3 nucleotide sequence: TGTGCCAGCAGTCCCCTAGCGGGAGGGCAGTACGAGCAGTACTTC. It specifies CASSPLAGGQYEQYF.